Each of the 5 T cell receptor beta chains below was sequenced from the same sample in a study of blood T cell repertoires in COVID-19. Data came from immunoSEQ multiplex PCR; TCRdb stores just in-frame clones and leaves some out. The table has 75,000 or so clones, around 83% seen once. Sequenced input: peripheral blood. Source of these receptors: a middle-aged man with acute or convalescent COVID-19.

The chain links TRBV9 to TRBJ2-2; D unresolved. CDR3 size: 15 residues. Germline V gene sequence: CDR1 SGDLS, CDR2 YYNGEE. V lost 5 bases to trimming and J lost 0 bases, with 11 bases between them. CDR3 sequence reads: CASSPSSSNTGELFF. The CDR3 DNA reads as TGTGCCAGCAGTCCTAGTTCCTCGAACACCGGGGAGCTGTTTTTT.

The gene calls are TRBV5-1 and TRBJ1-5; D remains ambiguous. The CDR3 is 15 residues long. The V and J ends lost 0 bases and 2 bases respectively, with 9 bases between them. Germline assignment: CDR1 SGHRS and CDR2 YFSETQ. The CDR3 here is CASSLGVGGNQPQHF. CDR3 nucleotides: TGCGCCAGCAGCTTGGGGGTGGGAGGCAATCAGCCCCAGCATTTT.

This chain connects TRBV4-3 to TRBJ1-6; D call uncertain. Germline lookup yields CDR1 LGHNA and CDR2 YSLEER. CDR3 size: 14 residues. The V gene lost 3 bases and the J gene lost 5 bases, with 8 bases spanning the gap. CDR3 DNA sequence: TGCGCCAGCAGCCAGACTCTGGATAATTCACCCCTCCACTTT. It specifies CASSQTLDNSPLHF.

V usage is TRBV19 and J usage is TRBJ2-7, with D unclear. The CDR3 is 16 residues long. CDR1 and CDR2 from the germline V gene are LNHDA and SQIVND (reference sequence). Trimming took 3 bases from V and 0 from J, leaving 15 bases between them. This CDR3 is CASSMSGVVSSYEQYF. As DNA, the CDR3 is TGTGCCAGTAGTATGTCTGGTGTTGTGAGCTCCTACGAGCAGTACTTC.

The chain employs TRBV5-1 and TRBJ2-3; no definite D call. Per the germline V gene, CDR1 is SGHRS and CDR2 is YFSETQ. V was trimmed by 0 bases and J by 2 bases, leaving 4 bases between them. The CDR3 has 13 residues. The CDR3 protein is CASSLGDTDTQYF. The DNA of the CDR3 is TGCGCCAGCAGCTTGGGAGACACAGATACGCAGTATTTT.